This entry lists 19 T cell receptor beta chains sequenced from one sample in a study of blood T cells in healthy people across ages. With a J-beta primer mix and a sample-barcoded 5' primer, a second PCR ran about 7 to 11 cycles. TCRdb passed the 5' RACE reads through MiXCR, listing each CDR3 protein once. The sample has 600,000 or so distinct CDR3 sequences, about 21% seen once. The sample was blood. The receptors were sampled from a man between 70 and 80 years old in good health.

The chain joins TRBV6-6 to TRBJ2-5; tentative D call: TRBD1 (6 bases). There are 16 residues in the CDR3. The ends were cut back, 7 bases at V and 0 bases at J, with 18 bases in the middle. Germline V lookup: CDR1 MNHNY, CDR2 SVGAGI (reference sequence). The CDR3 DNA is TGTGCCAGCAATGCGGACAGCTTCGGGTACCAAGAGACCCAGTACTTC. Residues: CASNADSFGYQETQYF.

In its sample, this clonotype was seen a few times. The rearrangement uses TRBV6-2 or TRBV6-3 and TRBJ2-7, with 11 bases fitting TRBD2. CDR1 and CDR2 (germline): MNHEY, SVGEGT. Trimming cost V 5 bases and J 6 bases; bases outside gene matches: 6. The CDR3 totals 14 residues. The CDR3 protein is CASSLSGRAVEQYF. CDR3 bases: TGTGCCAGCAGTCTTAGCGGGAGGGCCGTCGAGCAGTACTTC.

The chain uses TRBV15 and TRBJ2-3; a possible D gene is TRBD2 (6 bases). The CDR3 is 15 amino acids. Germline assignment: CDR1 LNHNV and CDR2 YYDKDF (reference sequence). Deletions cut 4 bases from V and 0 bases from J, with 11 bases between. The CDR3 here is CATSMGTVSTDTQYF. The CDR3 nucleotides read TGTGCCACCAGCATGGGGACTGTTAGCACAGATACGCAGTATTTT.

The J gene is TRBJ2-3, the V gene TRBV15; tentatively, D is TRBD2 (6 bases). CDR3 length: 16 residues. The germline V and J ends were trimmed by 0 bases and 4 bases, with 14 bases remaining between them. CDR1 is LNHNV and CDR2 is YYDKDF in the germline V gene (reference sequence). CDR3: CATSRDFGSGPDTQYF. The DNA of the CDR3 is TGTGCCACCAGCAGAGATTTCGGGAGTGGCCCAGATACGCAGTATTTT.

This clonotype has a handful of counts. V is TRBV2 and J is TRBJ1-1; D call uncertain. The CDR3 is 14 amino acids. Trimming took off 7 bases at V and 0 bases at J, with 12 bases between the two ends. Looked up from germline, CDR1 is SNHLY and CDR2 is FYNNEI. The CDR3 is CASTMGGLNTEAFF. Written as DNA, the CDR3 is TGTGCCAGCACCATGGGAGGGTTGAACACTGAAGCTTTCTTT.

This clonotype was found a few times. The chain is built from TRBV20-1 and TRBJ2-5; 7 bases fit TRBD1. Germline V CDR1 and CDR2: DFQATT, SNEGSKA (reference sequence). V gave up 5 bases and J gave up 4 bases; unmatched junction bases: 1. The CDR3 covers 11 residues. For the CDR3, the DNA is TGCAGTGCTGGGACAGCAGAGACCCAGTACTTC. Protein: CSAGTAETQYF.

The V gene is TRBV9, the J gene TRBJ2-5; D is unresolved. TRBJ2-7 explains the end of the DNA better; the J call may be wrong. This CDR3 has 15 amino acids. CDR1 and CDR2 from the germline V gene are SGDLS and YYNGEE. The CDR3 nucleotides are TGTGCCAGCAGCGTAGCTTCGGCAGGACCATACGAGCAGTACTTC. This sequence encodes CASSVASAGPYEQYF.

The table lists this clonotype with a few counts. The CDR3 bases are TGTGCCAGTAGTATAACAGGGGGCTACGGTGAGCAGTTCTTC. Translation: CASSITGGYGEQFF. The genes are TRBV19 and TRBJ2-1, with 9 bases aligning to TRBD1. This CDR3 is built from 14 residues. J was trimmed by 9 bases and V by 2 bases; bases with no gene match: 5. Germline CDR1 reads LNHDA; CDR2 reads SQIVND (reference sequence).

CDR3 bases: TGTGCCAGCAGCTTATCCCAGGGTAATGAAAAACTGTTTTTT. It codes for CASSLSQGNEKLFF. This chain links TRBV7-9 with TRBJ1-4, with D possibly TRBD1 on 5 matching bases. In germline, CDR1 is SEHNR, CDR2 FQNEAQ (reference sequence). The CDR3 is made up of 14 amino acids. The V and J ends lost 2 bases and 4 bases respectively, with 8 bases between them.

CDR3 loop: CASSLNAGETQYF. DNA of the CDR3: TGTGCCAGCAGCCTTAACGCCGGGGAGACCCAGTACTTC. The chain couples TRBV12-3 or TRBV12-4 to TRBJ2-5; D is undetermined. V dropped 6 bases and J dropped 5 bases, with 13 bases sitting between them. The CDR3 contains 13 residues.

The chain couples TRBV20-1 to TRBJ1-2; 7 positions agree with TRBD1. Germline assignment: CDR1 DFQATT and CDR2 SNEGSKA (reference sequence). The CDR3 loop spans 13 amino acids. V shed 6 bases, J shed 9 bases, and the junction held 13 bases outside the gene matches. CDR3 sequence reads: CSAATGTLESYTF. DNA of the CDR3: TGCAGTGCGGCGACAGGGACCTTGGAAAGCTACACCTTC.

The chain joins TRBV4-1 to TRBJ2-7; D might be TRBD2 (6 bases). Germline V gene sequence: CDR1 MGHRA, CDR2 YSYEKL. CDR3 length equals 16 residues. V was clipped by 4 bases and J by 7 bases, with 23 bases between them. The CDR3 DNA reads TGCGCCAGCAGCCCCACTCCTCGGGAGACGGACTTAGAGCAGTACTTC. Protein sequence: CASSPTPRETDLEQYF.

A word on this clonotype: The junction does not match germline at one end; this may be a read error. The chain uses TRBV7-2 and TRBJ2-5; a weak D match, TRBD2 (5 bases). CDR3 length: 11 amino acids. The germline gives CDR1 SGHTA, CDR2 FQGNSA. The CDR3 is CASSREEAQYF. The CDR3 DNA follows: TGTGCCAGCAGCCGGGAAGAGGCCCAGTACTTC.

A few counts support this clonotype. The rearrangement uses TRBV20-1 and TRBJ2-5; 8 positions agree with TRBD1. The better agreement between TRBJ2-1 and the DNA end casts doubt on the J call. The CDR3 covers 13 residues. Germline CDR1 is DFQATT and CDR2 is SNEGSKA (reference sequence). The CDR3 loop reads CSAQNDRGNEQFF. The CDR3, as DNA: TGCAGTGCGCAGAACGACAGGGGTAATGAGCAGTTCTTC.

The V and J genes are TRBV10-2 and TRBJ2-7, with D unresolved. Germline CDR1 and CDR2: WSHSY and SAAADI. This CDR3 comprises 16 residues. Trimming stripped 3 bases from V and 1 base from J, with 16 bases between. The CDR3 nucleotides read TGCGCCAGCAGTGACTGGGGTCGCTTCGGGTCCTACGAGCAGTACTTC. This codes for CASSDWGRFGSYEQYF.

In this sample, this clonotype turned up a few times. The rearrangement links TRBV7-6 to TRBJ2-7, with a tentative D call TRBD2 (5 bases). CDR3 size: 14 residues. The germline CDR1 and CDR2 sequences are SGHVS and FNYEAQ. Trimming removed 2 bases from V and 2 bases from J, with 10 bases in between. CDR3 loop: CASSLLALAYEQYF. The CDR3 bases are TGTGCCAGCAGCTTACTAGCTCTAGCCTACGAGCAGTACTTC.

The genes are TRBV20-1 and TRBJ2-4; 9 bases fit TRBD2. The V gene's germline CDR1 is DFQATT and CDR2 SNEGSKA (reference sequence). The CDR3 loop spans 17 amino acids. The V segment lost 6 bases and the J segment 0 bases; nucleotides outside the gene matches: 12. Written as DNA, the CDR3 is TGCAGTGCCTCCGGGACTAGCCTTGCCCTAGCCAAAAACATTCAGTACTTC. Translating it yields CSASGTSLALAKNIQYF.

This chain uses TRBV3-1 with TRBJ1-4, with D perhaps matching TRBD1 (6 bases). The germline V and J ends were trimmed by 3 bases and 5 bases, with 13 bases remaining between them. There are 15 residues in the CDR3. Germline values: CDR1 LGHDT, CDR2 YNNKEL (reference sequence). CDR3 sequence reads: CASSQVTGRNEKLFF. CDR3 DNA: TGTGCCAGCAGCCAGGTGACAGGAAGAAATGAAAAACTGTTTTTT.

A remark on this clonotype: Since a much larger clone is just one base distant, this may be a read error. The chain has TRBV6-5 and TRBJ2-7; maybe TRBD1 (5 bases). The DNA end is more similar to TRBJ2-1, so the J call may be wrong. Germline-derived CDR1 and CDR2 are MNHEY and SVGAGI. The CDR3 covers 12 residues. This chain's CDR3 is CASRELQGEQFF. Written as DNA, the CDR3 is TGTGCCAGCAGGGAGTTGCAGGGTGAGCAGTTCTTC.